These T cell receptor beta chains were read from a single sample in a study of T cells in Graves' hyperthyroidism and ophthalmopathy. TCRdb analysed the multiplex PCR reads with MiXCR anew, one entry per CDR3 protein. Found here are 500,000 to 600,000 distinct CDR3 sequences, over 35% of them singletons; the top ten hold about 40%. The sequencing sample was made of peripheral blood or thyroid tissue (not recorded which). Receptor source: an adult woman with Graves' disease, either hyperthyroidism or ophthalmopathy (not recorded which). Each CDR3 is given with its conserved first and last residue. Fields, in order: clone size, V gene, J gene, D gene, CDR3 protein, CDR3 DNA. A D gene is named only where the DNA matches it firmly. Clone size is shown for a subset of rows, as once, few, many or a class of expanded clone.

abundance: -
v_gene: TRBV20-1
j_gene: TRBJ2-7
d_gene: TRBD2
CDR3aa: CSASSPSGSHYEQYF
CDR3nt: TGCAGTGCCAGCAGCCCTAGCGGGAGTCACTACGAGCAGTACTTC

abundance: -
v_gene: TRBV5-1
j_gene: TRBJ1-4
d_gene: TRBD1
CDR3aa: CASTWGQATNEKLFF
CDR3nt: TGCGCCAGCACCTGGGGACAGGCAACTAATGAAAAACTGTTTTTT

abundance: many
v_gene: TRBV4-2
j_gene: TRBJ2-5
d_gene: TRBD2
CDR3aa: CASSRLAGRGETQYF
CDR3nt: TGTGCCAGCAGCCGACTAGCGGGACGGGGAGAGACCCAGTACTTC

abundance: once
v_gene: TRBV7-9
j_gene: TRBJ2-7
d_gene: -
CDR3aa: CAWSVGAPSYEQYF
CDR3nt: TGTGCCTGGAGTGTAGGTGCTCCCTCCTACGAGCAGTACTTC

abundance: few
v_gene: TRBV9
j_gene: TRBJ1-6
d_gene: -
CDR3aa: CASSVDQGLDSPLHF
CDR3nt: TGTGCCAGCAGCGTAGATCAGGGTCTTGATTCACCCCTCCACTTT

abundance: many
v_gene: TRBV7-9
j_gene: TRBJ2-5
d_gene: -
CDR3aa: CASSLLATYQETQYF
CDR3nt: TGTGCCAGCAGCTTACTAGCGACGTACCAAGAGACCCAGTACTTC

abundance: many
v_gene: TRBV5-5
j_gene: TRBJ1-5
d_gene: -
CDR3aa: CASSPDRSYSNQPQHF
CDR3nt: TGTGCCAGCAGCCCAGACAGGAGTTATAGCAATCAGCCCCAGCATTTT

abundance: -
v_gene: TRBV9
j_gene: TRBJ1-1
d_gene: -
CDR3aa: CAGSDLAGGDTEAFF
CDR3nt: TGTGCCGGCAGCGATTTGGCAGGAGGAGATACTGAAGCTTTCTTT

abundance: few
v_gene: TRBV20-1
j_gene: TRBJ1-5
d_gene: -
CDR3aa: CSPSNSYQPQHF
CDR3nt: TGCAGTCCCTCGAACAGCTATCAGCCCCAGCATTTT

abundance: few
v_gene: TRBV19
j_gene: TRBJ1-6
d_gene: TRBD1
CDR3aa: CASSPTGNDSPLHF
CDR3nt: TGTGCCAGTAGCCCGACAGGGAATGATTCACCCCTCCACTTT

abundance: -
v_gene: TRBV29-1
j_gene: TRBJ2-7
d_gene: TRBD2
CDR3aa: CSVEGAGGSYEQYF
CDR3nt: TGCAGCGTTGAAGGGGCGGGAGGGTCATACGAGCAGTACTTC

abundance: few
v_gene: TRBV18
j_gene: TRBJ1-1
d_gene: -
CDR3aa: CATIGGGTEAFF
CDR3nt: TGTGCCACCATCGGGGGGGGCACTGAAGCTTTCTTT

abundance: many
v_gene: TRBV25-1
j_gene: TRBJ1-1
d_gene: -
CDR3aa: CASILSQGFHTEAFF
CDR3nt: TGTGCCAGCATTTTATCACAGGGATTCCACACTGAAGCTTTCTTT

abundance: many
v_gene: TRBV7-9
j_gene: TRBJ1-1
d_gene: -
CDR3aa: CASSLDLVEAFF
CDR3nt: TGTGCCAGCAGCTTAGATTTAGTTGAAGCTTTCTTT

abundance: -
v_gene: TRBV10-3
j_gene: TRBJ2-5
d_gene: TRBD2
CDR3aa: CAISEVQLAGVRRETQYF
CDR3nt: TGTGCCATCAGTGAAGTTCAACTAGCGGGAGTGAGGCGGGAGACCCAGTACTTC

abundance: -
v_gene: TRBV9
j_gene: TRBJ1-5
d_gene: -
CDR3aa: CASSPGGYQPQHF
CDR3nt: TGTGCCAGCAGCCCGGGAGGCTATCAGCCCCAGCATTTT

abundance: -
v_gene: TRBV9
j_gene: TRBJ1-1
d_gene: -
CDR3aa: CASGVAGYTEAFF
CDR3nt: TGTGCCAGCGGCGTTGCAGGGTACACTGAAGCTTTCTTT

abundance: -
v_gene: TRBV5-1
j_gene: TRBJ2-6
d_gene: -
CDR3aa: CASSSGTWANVLTF
CDR3nt: TGCGCCAGCAGCTCCGGGACATGGGCCAACGTCCTGACTTTC